The present T cell receptor (beta chain) was sequenced within a study of shared clonotypes between healthy human individuals. Study results and caveats: The low donor count limited represented genetic and exposure-history diversity.

With respect to this clone: The antigen is not known.

The CDR3 spans 15 residues. Losses at the gene ends were 4 bases for V and 4 bases for J; bases not matched to a gene: 6. Germline CDR1 is SGHNT and CDR2 is YYREEE (reference sequence). Genomic DNA came from tens of millions of PBMCs in unsorted samples. The authors ran unsorted PBMC replicate PCRs on 300 ng DNA, approximately 30,000 T cell genomes. TCRdb's table, derived via immunoSEQ multiplex PCR, lists solely in-frame clones and lacks some. The repertoire consists of fewer than 650,000 clones, with about 79% occurring once and the leading ten covering approximately 13%. The gene calls are TRBV5-4 and TRBJ2-2, with 8 bases matching TRBD1. Specimen: PBMCs. The sequence was obtained from a woman between 35 and 50 years old in good health. Some clones in this sample may be carry-over from other donors' samples. DNA of the CDR3: TGTGCCAGCAGCCTGGGACAGGTTCGCACCGGGGAGCTGTTTTTT. This gives the protein CASSLGQVRTGELFF.